This T cell receptor beta chain is drawn from a study of T cell changes during pregnancy in multiple sclerosis. Some clones are missing from TCRdb's copy, which holds only in-frame ones; the method was immunoSEQ multiplex PCR. The table has about 33,000 clones, over 80% seen once. This clone came up once. This CDR3 contains 15 residues. From germline, CDR1 is LNHDA and CDR2 SQIVND (reference sequence). Trimming removed 5 bases from V and 8 bases from J, with 16 bases in between. The receptor was derived from a female donor in good health, enrolled as a control in a pregnancy study. Source: CD4+ T cells from peripheral blood mononuclear cells, taken in the third trimester of pregnancy. This chain links TRBV19 with TRBJ1-6; TRBD1 is a possible D gene (6 bases). The CDR3 DNA reads TGTGCCAGTAGTCTGGGGGCAGTAGTTGATTCACCCCTCCACTTT. This encodes CASSLGAVVDSPLHF.